Below, 25 T cell receptor beta chains from the same sample are listed, as sequenced in a study of blood T cell repertoires in COVID-19. Sequencing was performed with immunoSEQ multiplex PCR; in TCRdb, only in-frame clones are kept and a portion is missing. The sample lists 180,000 or so clones; roughly 88% were seen once. Source material: peripheral blood. Source of these receptors: a man in his fifties or sixties who had recovered from COVID-19.

The chain employs TRBV6-5 and TRBJ1-1; 7 bases are a match to TRBD1. The CDR3 runs 16 residues. CDR1 is MNHEY, CDR2 SVGAGI, per germline. The V and J ends lost 2 bases and 5 bases, in that order; junction bases with no gene match: 11. For the CDR3, the DNA is TGTGCCAGCAGTTACCGTCTAGGGGGCGGCTGGACTGAAGCTTTCTTT. This gives the protein CASSYRLGGGWTEAFF.

This chain connects TRBV9 to TRBJ2-2; TRBD2 matches 16 bases. This CDR3 contains 17 residues. CDR1 SGDLS and CDR2 YYNGEE come from the germline V gene. The junction had 3 bases not matched to a gene; V was cut back by 5 bases and J by 2 bases. CDR3 nucleotide sequence: TGTGCCAGCAGAGGGACTAGCGGGGGGGCAAACACCGGGGAGCTGTTTTTT. Translated, it gives CASRGTSGGANTGELFF.

The V call is TRBV7-2, the J call TRBJ2-7, with 8 bases identical to TRBD1. Looked up from germline, CDR1 is SGHTA and CDR2 is FQGNSA. This CDR3 comprises 14 residues. V lost 5 bases and J lost 6; bases outside the gene matches: 9. The DNA of the CDR3 is TGTGCCAGCAGCCTGAGGACAGGGCCTCCCGAGCAGTACTTC. This sequence encodes CASSLRTGPPEQYF.

J is TRBJ1-5 and V is TRBV5-8, with D perhaps matching TRBD1 (5 bases). Germline CDR1 is SGHTS and CDR2 is YDEGEE. The CDR3 runs to 15 residues. V was cut by 0 bases and J by 3 bases, with 10 bases left in between. The DNA for the CDR3 is TGTGCCAGCAGCTTGGGAGACAGATCCAATCAGCCCCAGCATTTT. Translating it yields CASSLGDRSNQPQHF.

V and J are TRBV5-1 and TRBJ2-5, with TRBD2 identical over 8 bases. CDR3 length: 16 residues. CDR1 and CDR2 (germline): SGHRS, YFSETQ. The V and J ends lost 2 bases and 4 bases, in that order; junction bases with no gene match: 10. CDR3 sequence: CASSLTSGLPGETQYF. The CDR3 DNA follows: TGCGCCAGCAGCTTAACTAGCGGACTCCCGGGAGAGACCCAGTACTTC.

This clone was detected once. V is TRBV7-9 and J is TRBJ2-3; perhaps TRBD2 as D (5 bases). Trimming removed 3 bases from V and 6 bases from J, with 10 bases in between. Germline V gives CDR1 SEHNR, CDR2 FQNEAQ (reference sequence). This CDR3 comprises 13 residues. CDR3 loop: CASSFLRGDTQYF. CDR3 coding DNA: TGTGCCAGCAGCTTTCTCCGAGGGGATACGCAGTATTTT.

This chain uses TRBV7-9 with TRBJ1-2; 8 nucleotides line up with TRBD1. J was trimmed by 5 bases and V by 4 bases; bases with no gene match: 9. In germline, CDR1 is SEHNR, CDR2 FQNEAQ (reference sequence). The CDR3 is made up of 15 amino acids. In nucleotides, the CDR3 is TGTGCCAGCAGCTCCACGGACAGGGTAGGGTATGGCTACACCTTC. As protein: CASSSTDRVGYGYTF.

This clone appeared a single time. The genes are TRBV6-2 or TRBV6-3 and TRBJ1-1, with 7 bases that match TRBD1. J lost 1 base, V lost 2 bases, and 16 bases had no gene match. This CDR3 region has 19 residues. Germline-derived CDR1 and CDR2 are MNHEY and SVGEGT. Written as DNA, the CDR3 is TGTGCCAGCAGTTACCGGGGGACAGCAAGATTTTACAGGAACACTGAAGCTTTCTTT. Protein product: CASSYRGTARFYRNTEAFF.

The chain joins TRBV7-2 to TRBJ2-7, with 8 nucleotides matching TRBD1. Losses at the gene ends were 4 bases for V and 7 bases for J; bases not matched to a gene: 15. Germline values: CDR1 SGHTA, CDR2 FQGNSA. This CDR3 is 16 amino acids long. CDR3 nucleotide sequence: TGTGCCAGCAGCTCGTCCGGGACAGGCCTGACTCGGGAGCAGTACTTC. It yields the protein CASSSSGTGLTREQYF.

This rearrangement joins TRBV10-3 to TRBJ2-5; a weak D match, TRBD2 (5 bases). The ends were cut back, 6 bases at V and 2 bases at J, with 7 bases in the middle. Germline V gene lookup returns CDR1 ENHRY and CDR2 SYGVKD. This CDR3 has 12 residues. The DNA for the CDR3 is TGTGCCATCAGCCGGACTCAAGAGACCCAGTACTTC. Protein: CAISRTQETQYF.

The chain links TRBV6-5 to TRBJ1-6; 11 bases line up with TRBD1. The CDR3 extends over 15 amino acids. V lost 4 bases to trimming and J lost 7 bases; unmatched junction nucleotides: 3. Germline-derived CDR1 and CDR2 are MNHEY and SVGAGI. In nucleotides, the CDR3 is TGTGCCAGCAGTTCGGGACAGGGGGGGAATTCACCCCTCCACTTT. Translating gives CASSSGQGGNSPLHF.

The V and J genes are TRBV7-2 and TRBJ1-5; 8 bases fit TRBD1. V dropped 1 base and J dropped 6; count of bases not matched to a gene: 5. Germline CDR1 SGHTA, CDR2 FQGNSA. This CDR3 is 15 amino acids long. For the CDR3, the DNA is TGTGCCAGCAGCTTAGATGGGACAGGAGTTCAGCCCCAGCATTTT. It is translated as CASSLDGTGVQPQHF.

This clone was observed a handful of times. The chain joins TRBV5-6 to TRBJ2-3; weak D call: TRBD2 (6 bases). The CDR3 is 15 amino acids. Germline V gene sequence: CDR1 SGHDT, CDR2 YYEEEE. Trimming cost V 4 bases and J 0 bases, with 12 bases left between them. CDR3 region: CASSPVGGSTDTQYF. Written as DNA, the CDR3 is TGTGCCAGCAGCCCTGTGGGGGGAAGCACAGATACGCAGTATTTT.

The chain carries TRBV24-1 and TRBJ2-3, with a possible D match to TRBD1 (6 bases). Germline V gene data show CDR1 as KGHDR and CDR2 as SFDVKD. The V gene lost 3 bases and the J gene lost 2 bases, with 11 bases spanning the gap. The CDR3 consists of 15 residues. The CDR3 here is CATSDTGFFTDTQYF. The DNA of the CDR3 is TGTGCCACCAGTGATACAGGGTTTTTCACAGATACGCAGTATTTT.

The chain is built from TRBV11-2 and TRBJ2-1, with TRBD1 identical over 8 bases. In germline, CDR1 is SGHAT, CDR2 FQNNGV. V was pared by 6 bases and J by 9 bases, with 13 bases of the junction left unmatched. This CDR3 has 15 residues. CDR3: CASRQPGQELTEQFF. CDR3 nucleotide sequence: TGTGCCAGCAGACAACCGGGACAGGAGTTGACTGAGCAGTTCTTC.

The chain couples TRBV25-1 to TRBJ1-4; D is perhaps TRBD1 (5 bases). Germline lookup yields CDR1 MGHDK and CDR2 SYGVNS. Trimming stripped 2 bases from V and 7 bases from J, with 17 bases between. CDR3 length: 16 amino acids. In DNA form, the CDR3 reads TGTGCCAGCAGTGAACGCCACGGGGGGTTAGGTGAAAAACTGTTTTTT. Translation gives CASSERHGGLGEKLFF.

The rearrangement joins TRBV19 to TRBJ2-1; 8 nucleotides line up with TRBD2. V was clipped by 8 bases and J by 7 bases; unmatched bases: 10. There are 14 residues in the CDR3. The germline V gene encodes CDR1 LNHDA and CDR2 SQIVND (reference sequence). CDR3 loop: CASGKSIAGNEQFF. The DNA for the CDR3 is TGTGCCAGTGGGAAATCAATAGCGGGGAATGAGCAGTTCTTC.

The chain uses TRBV5-4 and TRBJ1-4; possibly TRBD1 for D (5 bases). V was pared by 3 bases and J by 4 bases, with 16 bases between. Germline lookup yields CDR1 SGHNT and CDR2 YYREEE (reference sequence). The CDR3 totals 16 residues. In DNA, the CDR3 is TGTGCCAGCAGCTCCCGATTGGGGCCGGGTAATGAAAAACTGTTTTTT. Translation: CASSSRLGPGNEKLFF.

The V call is TRBV5-1, the J call TRBJ1-2; no definite D call. The V end was cut by 1 base, the J end by 2 bases, with 9 bases between. CDR3 size: 14 residues. Germline loops: CDR1 SGHRS, CDR2 YFSETQ. For the CDR3, the DNA is TGCGCCAGCAGCTTGACCCAGGTCAACTATGGCTACACCTTC. It yields the protein CASSLTQVNYGYTF.

The V and J genes are TRBV7-2 and TRBJ1-4; D may be TRBD1 (6 bases). In germline, CDR1 is SGHTA, CDR2 FQGNSA. The germline V and J ends were trimmed by 6 bases and 5 bases, with 13 bases remaining between them. This CDR3 region has 14 residues. CDR3 residues: CASRLGQHNEKLFF. The CDR3, as DNA: TGTGCCAGCAGGCTAGGACAGCACAATGAAAAACTGTTTTTT.

J is TRBJ1-1 and V is TRBV4-3, with 7 nucleotides matching TRBD1. Trimming took 0 bases from V and 4 from J; bases not matched to a gene: 8. The CDR3 consists of 16 residues. Per the germline V gene, CDR1 is LGHNA and CDR2 is YSLEER. The DNA of the CDR3 is TGCGCCAGCAGCCAAGAGGGACCCCCAGGGGGCACTGAAGCTTTCTTT. Protein: CASSQEGPPGGTEAFF.

V is TRBV10-2 and J is TRBJ2-7, with 7 nucleotides matching TRBD1. In germline, CDR1 is WSHSY, CDR2 SAAADI. The CDR3 runs 12 residues. V was clipped by 5 bases and J by 4 bases; unmatched bases: 2. The CDR3, as DNA: TGCGCCAGCAGTAGGGACAGATACGAGCAGTACTTC. Translated: CASSRDRYEQYF.

DNA for the CDR3: TGTGCCTGGAGCTTGGGGGGTAATCAGCCCCAGCATTTT. Translation gives CAWSLGGNQPQHF. This sequence joins TRBV30 and TRBJ1-5, with D perhaps TRBD1 (5 bases). With 3 bases removed from V and 4 bases from J, the gap between germline ends came to 10 bases. The germline V gene has CDR1 GTSNPN and CDR2 SVGIG (reference sequence). CDR3 length: 13 residues.

V gene TRBV13 combines with J gene TRBJ2-1, with a possible D match to TRBD2 (7 bases). V was shortened by 6 bases and J by 7 bases, with 19 bases between the two germline ends. Germline CDR1 and CDR2: PRHDT and FYEKMQ (reference sequence). This CDR3 spans 15 amino acids. The CDR3 DNA reads as TGTGCCAGCAGTCTAGGAGGGGGGGCCAGAAATGAGCAGTTCTTC. Its translation: CASSLGGGARNEQFF.

This clone showed up just once. The chain uses TRBV19 and TRBJ2-7; D perhaps matches TRBD1 (6 bases). The germline CDR1 and CDR2 sequences are LNHDA and SQIVND (reference sequence). Trimming took 4 bases from V and 0 from J, leaving 16 bases between them. The CDR3 loop spans 16 amino acids. CDR3 nucleotides: TGTGCCAGTAGTAAGCGACGGACAGTAAGCTCCTACGAGCAGTACTTC. This gives the protein CASSKRRTVSSYEQYF.